This is a list of T cell receptor beta chains from one sample in a study of shared clonotypes between healthy human individuals. The repertoire was sequenced with immunoSEQ multiplex PCR; TCRdb's copy has only in-frame clones and lacks some. This sample has a few million clones; under 95% occur once, and the top ten carry approximately 0.4%. The sample comprised naive CD4+ T cells from PBMCs. The receptors derive from a man in his late teens or twenties in good health. Some clones in this sample may be carry-over from other donors' samples. Each CDR3 is given with its conserved first and last residue. The D gene is left open where the match is weak. The size entry is marked missing in some rows and otherwise reads once, few, many or a size class.

>NA|TRBD1|TRBV28|TRBJ2-7
TGTGCCAGCAGTACCGGGACAGGTATCTACGAGCAGTACTTC
CASSTGTGIYEQYF
>NA|TRBD1|TRBV28|TRBJ2-7
TGTGCCAGCAGTTTACTGGGGACAGGGGGCACAATTCGCGAGCAGTACTTC
CASSLLGTGGTIREQYF
>once|NA|TRBV5-1|TRBJ2-5
TGCGCCAGCAGCTTCGCCCCAGGGCAGATGGAGACCCAGTACTTC
CASSFAPGQMETQYF
>NA|NA|TRBV6-5|TRBJ2-3
TGTGCCAGCAGTTACCACGAGGTGCAGTATTTT
CASSYHEVQYF
>NA|NA|TRBV4-2|TRBJ2-4
TGTGCCAGCAGCCAAGATCCCACCGGGGCCAAAAACATTCAGTACTTC
CASSQDPTGAKNIQYF
>NA|TRBD1|TRBV7-7|TRBJ2-5
TGTGCCAGCAGCTTAGCGGGACAGGGTGGCGAGACCCAGTACTTC
CASSLAGQGGETQYF
>once|TRBD2|TRBV27|TRBJ2-3
TGTGCCAGCAGTCAGACCCCGGGACTAGCGGGAGACCCAGATACGCAGTATTTT
CASSQTPGLAGDPDTQYF
>NA|TRBD2|TRBV28|TRBJ2-7
TGTGCCAGCAGCTCCACCGGACTAGCTGGATTCGAGCAGTACTTC
CASSSTGLAGFEQYF
>NA|NA|TRBV27|TRBJ1-5
TGTGCCAGCAGCCTATTGCCGAATCAGCCCCAGCATTTT
CASSLLPNQPQHF
>NA|TRBD2|TRBV5-1|TRBJ2-3
TGCGCCAGCAGCCCAAGGACTAGCGGCAACACAGATACGCAGTATTTT
CASSPRTSGNTDTQYF
>NA|NA|TRBV4-1|TRBJ1-2
TGCGCCAGCACCCCGGAGGGGGGGGTTAACTATGGCTACACCTTC
CASTPEGGVNYGYTF
>NA|NA|TRBV14|TRBJ1-4
TGTGCCAGCAGCCAAAGGGGGGAAAAACTGTTTTTT
CASSQRGEKLFF
>NA|TRBD1|TRBV6-1|TRBJ1-5
TGTGCCAGCAGAATAGGGGGCAGTGGCAATCAGCCCCAGCATTTT
CASRIGGSGNQPQHF
>NA|TRBD2|TRBV7-2|TRBJ2-1
TGTGCCAGCAGCCTTAGCGGGAGGGTGGTTTGGGATGAGCAGTTCTTC
CASSLSGRVVWDEQFF
>NA|TRBD1|TRBV19|TRBJ1-5
TGTGCCAGTACCCCGGGACAGACCCAGCCCCAGCATTTT
CASTPGQTQPQHF
>NA|TRBD1|TRBV6-5|TRBJ2-1
TGTGCCAGCAGTTACCTCACAGGGGGGTCCTACAATGAGCAGTTCTTC
CASSYLTGGSYNEQFF
>once|NA|TRBV28|TRBJ1-1
TGTGCCACCTCCAGAGGAAGCGAGACCACTGAAGCTTTCTTT
CATSRGSETTEAFF